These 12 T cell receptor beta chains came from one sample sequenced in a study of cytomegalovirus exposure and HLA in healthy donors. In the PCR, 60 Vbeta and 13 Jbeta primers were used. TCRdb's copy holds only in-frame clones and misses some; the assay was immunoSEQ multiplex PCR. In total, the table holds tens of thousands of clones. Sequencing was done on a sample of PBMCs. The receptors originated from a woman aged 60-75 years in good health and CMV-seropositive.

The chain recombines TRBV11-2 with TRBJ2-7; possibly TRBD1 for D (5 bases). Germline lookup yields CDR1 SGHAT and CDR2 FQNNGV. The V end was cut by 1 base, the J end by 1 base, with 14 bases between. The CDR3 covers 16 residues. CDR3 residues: CASSLVPGLGSYEQYF. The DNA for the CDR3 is TGTGCCAGCAGCTTAGTTCCAGGGTTGGGATCCTACGAGCAGTACTTC.

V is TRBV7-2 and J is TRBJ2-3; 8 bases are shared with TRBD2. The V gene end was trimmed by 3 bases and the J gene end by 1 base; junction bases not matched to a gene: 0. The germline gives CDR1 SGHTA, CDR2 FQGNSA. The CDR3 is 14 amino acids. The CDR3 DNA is TGTGCCAGCAGCTTGACTAGCGGCACAGATACGCAGTATTTT. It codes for CASSLTSGTDTQYF.

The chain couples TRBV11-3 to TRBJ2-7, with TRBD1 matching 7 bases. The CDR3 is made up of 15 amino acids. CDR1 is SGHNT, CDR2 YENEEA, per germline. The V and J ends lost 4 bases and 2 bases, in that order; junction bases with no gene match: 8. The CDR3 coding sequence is TGTGCCAGCAGCTCCCCCGGGACAGCTACCTACGAGCAGTACTTC. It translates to CASSSPGTATYEQYF. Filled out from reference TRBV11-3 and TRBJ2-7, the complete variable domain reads EAGVVQSPRYKIIEKKQPVAFWCNPISGHNTLYWYLQNLGQGPELLIRYENEEAVDDSQLPKDRFSAERLKGVDSTLKIQPAELGDSAVYLCASSSPGTATYEQYFGPGTRLTVT.

CDR3 sequence: CASSLAGGNTEAFF. CDR3 in DNA: TGCGCCAGCAGCTTGGCCGGGGGGAACACTGAAGCTTTCTTT. The rearrangement uses TRBV5-1 and TRBJ1-1; D is possibly TRBD1 (5 bases). This CDR3 contains 14 residues. CDR1 and CDR2 from the germline V gene are SGHRS and YFSETQ. V shed 0 bases and J shed 1 base, with 7 bases lying between them.

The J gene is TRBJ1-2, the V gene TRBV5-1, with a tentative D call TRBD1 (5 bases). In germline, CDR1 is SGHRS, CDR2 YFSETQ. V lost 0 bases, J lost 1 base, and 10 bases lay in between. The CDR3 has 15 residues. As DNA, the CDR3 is TGCGCCAGCAGCTTGGCTGCAGGGTTTAACTATGGCTACACCTTC. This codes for CASSLAAGFNYGYTF.

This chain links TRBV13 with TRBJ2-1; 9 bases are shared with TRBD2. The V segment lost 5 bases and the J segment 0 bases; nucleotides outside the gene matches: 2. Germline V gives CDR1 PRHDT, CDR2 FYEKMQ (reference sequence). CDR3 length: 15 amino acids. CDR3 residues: CASSLSGSSYNEQFF. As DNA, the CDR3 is TGTGCCAGCAGCCTTAGCGGGAGCTCCTACAATGAGCAGTTCTTC.

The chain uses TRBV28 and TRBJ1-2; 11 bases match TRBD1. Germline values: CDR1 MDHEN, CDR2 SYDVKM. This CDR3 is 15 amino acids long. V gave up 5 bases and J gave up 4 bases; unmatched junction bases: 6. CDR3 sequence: CASSPWTGGIYGYTF. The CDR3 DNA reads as TGTGCCAGCAGTCCCTGGACAGGGGGCATCTATGGCTACACCTTC.

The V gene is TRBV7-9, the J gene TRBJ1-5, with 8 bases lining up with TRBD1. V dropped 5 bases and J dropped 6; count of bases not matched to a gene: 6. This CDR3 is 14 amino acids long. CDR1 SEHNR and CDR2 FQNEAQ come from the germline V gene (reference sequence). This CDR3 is CASSPGQGPQPQHF. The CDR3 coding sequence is TGTGCCAGCAGCCCCGGACAGGGCCCTCAGCCCCAGCATTTT.

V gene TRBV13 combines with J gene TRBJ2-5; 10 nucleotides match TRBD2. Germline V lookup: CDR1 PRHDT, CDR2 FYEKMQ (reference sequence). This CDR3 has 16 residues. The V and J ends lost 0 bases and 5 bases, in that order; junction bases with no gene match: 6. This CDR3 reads CASSLGSGGAGETQYF. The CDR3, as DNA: TGTGCCAGCAGCTTAGGGAGCGGGGGGGCTGGGGAGACCCAGTACTTC.

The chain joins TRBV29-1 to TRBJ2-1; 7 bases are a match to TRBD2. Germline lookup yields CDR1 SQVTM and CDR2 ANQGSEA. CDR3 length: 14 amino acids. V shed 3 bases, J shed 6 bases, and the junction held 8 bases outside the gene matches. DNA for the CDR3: TGCAGCGTTGATCCCGCAACTAGCGTCAATGAGCAGTTCTTC. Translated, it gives CSVDPATSVNEQFF.

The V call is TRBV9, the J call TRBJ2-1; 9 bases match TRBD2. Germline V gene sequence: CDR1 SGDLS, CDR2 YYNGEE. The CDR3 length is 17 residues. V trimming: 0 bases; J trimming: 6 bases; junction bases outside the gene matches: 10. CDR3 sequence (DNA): TGTGCCAGCAGCGTAGCGGGGGGTCTAGCGGGGACCAATGAGCAGTTCTTC. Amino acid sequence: CASSVAGGLAGTNEQFF.

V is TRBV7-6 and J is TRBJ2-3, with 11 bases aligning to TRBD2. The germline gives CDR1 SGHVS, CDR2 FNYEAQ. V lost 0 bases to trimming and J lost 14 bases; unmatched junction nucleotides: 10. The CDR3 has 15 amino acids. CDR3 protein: CASSLATSGASGWYF. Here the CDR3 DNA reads TGTGCCAGCAGCTTAGCGACTAGCGGGGCGTCCGGGTGGTATTTT.